This T cell receptor beta chain was documented in a study of human T cells and chemical hapten exposure. Time point reported: patch test 1, 2 weeks after DPC sensitization. Stated treatment: therapeutic diphenylcyclopropenone sensitization with weekly scalp DPC. Suited to DPC and affected by alopecia, the donors ranged from 18 to 70 years old. Study outcomes and limitations: Among expanded TCRs, significantly more large CDR3 similarity clusters formed than among controls.

This clonotype was recorded many times. The antigen is unknown. Unique molecular identifiers were linked by the library to individual cDNA molecules. MiXCR was run by TCRdb on the RACE reads, yielding one entry per CDR3 protein. The data hold fewer than 500,000 distinct CDR3 sequences, with around 5% observed a single time. Germline V gives CDR1 MGHRA, CDR2 YSYEKL. The CDR3 totals 15 residues. V gave up 5 bases and J gave up 2 bases, with 16 bases separating them. Specimen: whole blood, collected in connection with sensitization to the hapten diphenylcyclopropenone (DPC). This chain connects TRBV4-1 to TRBJ2-7; D may correspond to TRBD1 or TRBD2 (5 bases each). The sequence derives from a woman between 45 and 60 years old with alopecia areata. Some clones in this sample may be carry-over from other donors' samples. The CDR3 DNA is TGCGCCAGCAGCTACCGGGACGGACCCACCTACGAGCAGTACTTC. This codes for CASSYRDGPTYEQYF.